The 28 T cell receptor beta chains below all came from one sample that was sequenced in a study of blood T cell repertoires in COVID-19. Only in-frame clones appear in the TCRdb table, and some are missing; sequencing was by immunoSEQ multiplex PCR. Of 130,000 or so clones detected, around 88% appear once; the ten largest clones hold approximately 16%. Sequenced input: peripheral blood. These receptors were collected from a woman aged 45-59 years who had recovered from COVID-19.

The genes are TRBV3-1 (or the pseudogene TRBV3-2) and TRBJ1-2, with 9 bases identical to TRBD1. The germline gives CDR1 LGHDT, CDR2 YNNKEL (reference sequence). This CDR3 has 16 amino acids. The ends lost 1 base at V and 5 bases at J; junction bases unmatched: 8. The DNA for the CDR3 is TGTGCCAGCAGCCAAGGTCTCAGGGGGACAGGGTATGGCTACACCTTC. Its translation is CASSQGLRGTGYGYTF.

V is TRBV11-3 and J is TRBJ2-2, with D maybe TRBD1 (5 bases). This CDR3 has 18 amino acids. The germline gives CDR1 SGHNT, CDR2 YENEEA. V was shortened by 2 bases and J by 1 base, with 17 bases between the two germline ends. The CDR3 here is CASSLRPRGYRNTGELFF. CDR3 nucleotide sequence: TGTGCCAGCAGCTTACGGCCAAGGGGATATCGGAACACCGGGGAGCTGTTTTTT.

This clone was detected once. The V and J genes are TRBV7-3 and TRBJ2-3, with D maybe TRBD2 (5 bases). V was trimmed by 0 bases and J by 2 bases, leaving 15 bases between them. The CDR3 length is 17 residues. Germline CDR1 SGHTA, CDR2 FQGTGA. CDR3 coding DNA: TGTGCCAGCAGCTTAACGGGTCCGGGATCCATCACAGATACGCAGTATTTT. It codes for CASSLTGPGSITDTQYF.

The chain has TRBV2 and TRBJ1-2; D not certain. This CDR3 contains 12 residues. Germline V gene sequence: CDR1 SNHLY, CDR2 FYNNEI. V lost 6 bases and J lost 5, with 10 bases in between. CDR3 coding DNA: TGTGCCAGCAGCCCTAATACTTATGGCTACACCTTC. This sequence encodes CASSPNTYGYTF.

A single count supports this clone. The rearrangement links TRBV19 to TRBJ2-3; TRBD2 is a possible D gene (6 bases). Germline lookup yields CDR1 LNHDA and CDR2 SQIVND (reference sequence). The CDR3 spans 14 residues. The CDR3 DNA reads as TGTGCTACTCGACTAGTCCACCACACAGATACGCAGTATTTT. It translates to CATRLVHHTDTQYF.

The rearrangement joins TRBV9 to TRBJ2-5, with TRBD1 matching over 9 bases. The ends lost 4 bases at V and 2 bases at J; junction bases unmatched: 9. The V gene's germline CDR1 is SGDLS and CDR2 YYNGEE. CDR3 length: 16 residues. For the CDR3, the DNA is TGTGCCAGCAGCTCCTGGGACAGGGACCTACAAGAGACCCAGTACTTC. Translating gives CASSSWDRDLQETQYF.

This clone was seen only once. The V call is TRBV27, the J call TRBJ2-1; TRBD2 agrees at 8 bases. The CDR3 extends over 21 amino acids. With V trimmed by 8 bases and J by 0 bases, 24 bases remained unmatched. Germline CDR1 is MNHEY and CDR2 is SMNVEV (reference sequence). The CDR3 loop reads CASPRSPGGGPSRSSYNEQFF. As DNA, the CDR3 is TGTGCCAGCCCACGCAGCCCTGGCGGGGGGCCTTCGAGGAGCTCCTACAATGAGCAGTTCTTC.

The gene calls are TRBV11-2 and TRBJ1-1; D remains unclear. The CDR3 is 16 residues long. CDR1 and CDR2 from the germline V gene are SGHAT and FQNNGV. V gave up 6 bases and J gave up 1 base, with 18 bases separating them. The CDR3 region is CASSPGPLRGNTEAFF. For the CDR3, the DNA is TGTGCCAGCAGTCCGGGCCCCTTGCGGGGGAACACTGAAGCTTTCTTT.

V and J are TRBV4-1 and TRBJ2-3; no firm D call. V was shortened by 0 bases and J by 9 bases, with 10 bases between the two germline ends. Per germline, CDR1 MGHRA and CDR2 YSYEKL. The CDR3 has 13 amino acids. CDR3 loop: CASSQDRGGTQYF. The CDR3 DNA reads as TGCGCCAGCAGCCAAGACCGCGGTGGGACGCAGTATTTT.

The chain combines TRBV7-2 with TRBJ2-2, with 10 bases lining up with TRBD2. The CDR3 is 16 amino acids. Germline CDR1 SGHTA, CDR2 FQGNSA. V trimming: 4 bases; J trimming: 5 bases; junction bases outside the gene matches: 7. CDR3: CASSSKREGGTGELFF. The CDR3 DNA reads as TGTGCCAGCAGCTCTAAGCGGGAGGGCGGTACCGGGGAGCTGTTTTTT.

The chain links TRBV4-3 to TRBJ2-1, with 9 bases matching TRBD2. V trimming: 0 bases; J trimming: 5 bases; junction bases outside the gene matches: 5. Germline assignment: CDR1 LGHNA and CDR2 YSLEER. The CDR3 sequence is 16 residues long. For the CDR3, the DNA is TGCGCCAGCAGCCAAGATCGGTTAGCGGGGGACAATGAGCAGTTCTTC. Translation: CASSQDRLAGDNEQFF.

This clone was counted once. The chain joins TRBV18 to TRBJ1-3; D remains ambiguous. In germline, CDR1 is KGHSH, CDR2 LQKENI. V was cut by 2 bases and J by 5 bases, with 7 bases left in between. The CDR3 length is 13 residues. CDR3 in DNA: TGTGCCAGCTCACCAAGTTCTAGAAACACCATATATTTT. This codes for CASSPSSRNTIYF.

The chain carries TRBV9 and TRBJ2-2; 8 nucleotides match TRBD1. The junction had 3 bases not matched to a gene; V was cut back by 0 bases and J by 5 bases. CDR3 length: 15 amino acids. Per the germline V gene, CDR1 is SGDLS and CDR2 is YYNGEE. In nucleotides, the CDR3 is TGTGCCAGCAGCGTAGGACAGGGGTTTACCGGGGAGCTGTTTTTT. Amino acid sequence: CASSVGQGFTGELFF. Combining the CDR3 with reference TRBV9 and TRBJ2-2 gives the whole variable domain DSGVTQTPKHLITATGQRVTLRCSPRSGDLSVYWYQQSLDQGLQFLIQYYNGEERAKGNILERFSAQQFPDLHSELNLSSLELGDSALYFCASSVGQGFTGELFFGEGSRLTVL.

The chain uses TRBV5-4 and TRBJ2-7; D perhaps matches TRBD2 (6 bases). Germline V lookup: CDR1 SGHNT, CDR2 YYREEE (reference sequence). Trimming took 1 base from V and 0 from J, leaving 11 bases between them. The CDR3 covers 15 residues. CDR3 DNA sequence: TGTGCCAGCAGCTTGAGTGGGACTCTCTCCTACGAGCAGTACTTC. It codes for CASSLSGTLSYEQYF.

V gene TRBV10-3 combines with J gene TRBJ1-2, with D perhaps matching TRBD1 (6 bases). Per germline, CDR1 ENHRY and CDR2 SYGVKD. Trimming stripped 7 bases from V and 0 bases from J, with 15 bases between. This CDR3 has 15 residues. CDR3 amino acids: CAINSRTATNYGYTF. The CDR3 DNA reads as TGTGCCATCAACAGCAGGACAGCCACTAACTATGGCTACACCTTC.

The V and J genes are TRBV6-2 or TRBV6-3 and TRBJ2-1, with 10 bases that match TRBD2. Germline V gene lookup returns CDR1 MNHEY and CDR2 SVGEGT. The CDR3 spans 17 residues. J gave up 6 bases and V 5 bases, and 13 bases lay outside the gene matches. The CDR3 spells CASSPRPIAGGSNEQFF. Here the CDR3 DNA reads TGTGCCAGCAGTCCCCGACCGATAGCGGGAGGATCCAATGAGCAGTTCTTC.

V is TRBV4-3 and J is TRBJ1-1, with D unresolved. Germline CDR1 is LGHNA and CDR2 is YSLEER. The CDR3 covers 17 residues. V was clipped by 3 bases and J by 0 bases, with 17 bases between them. The CDR3 nucleotides read TGCGCCAGCAGCCACCAGTATTATGGAGGGATGAACACTGAAGCTTTCTTT. Translated: CASSHQYYGGMNTEAFF.

CDR3 sequence reads: CASSPGISGANVLTF. CDR3 nucleotide sequence: TGTGCCAGCAGCCCGGGGATTTCTGGGGCCAACGTCCTGACTTTC. The chain joins TRBV7-7 to TRBJ2-6, with D tentatively TRBD2 (5 bases). The germline V and J ends were trimmed by 5 bases and 1 base, with 9 bases remaining between them. This CDR3 has 15 residues. Germline V gene lookup returns CDR1 SSHAT and CDR2 FNYEAQ (reference sequence). The full variable domain, rest sourced from reference TRBV7-7 and TRBJ2-6, is GAGVSQSPRYKVTKRGQDVTLRCDPISSHATLYWYQQALGQGPEFLTYFNYEAQPDKSGLPSDRFSAERPEGSISTLTIQRTEQRDSAMYRCASSPGISGANVLTFGAGSRLTVL.

J is TRBJ2-1 and V is TRBV4-3; 8 bases are a match to TRBD2. Germline V gene lookup returns CDR1 LGHNA and CDR2 YSLEER. The CDR3 spans 16 residues. The J segment lost 3 bases and the V segment lost 0 bases, leaving 4 bases of the junction unmatched. This CDR3 reads CASSQDSSGLYNEQFF. The CDR3 DNA reads as TGCGCCAGCAGCCAAGATTCTAGCGGGCTCTACAATGAGCAGTTCTTC.

This rearrangement joins TRBV10-3 to TRBJ1-1, with D uncertain. Between the trimmed V and J ends, which lost 0 bases and 3 bases, there was a span of 11 bases. The CDR3 has 15 residues. The germline V gene has CDR1 ENHRY and CDR2 SYGVKD. CDR3 sequence: CAISESGGGDTEAFF. Written as DNA, the CDR3 is TGTGCCATCAGTGAGTCTGGCGGAGGCGACACTGAAGCTTTCTTT.

The gene calls are TRBV5-3 and TRBJ2-1; unclear D gene. TRBV5-3 is an ORF for which the function is uncertain. Trimming took off 1 base at V and 2 bases at J, with 16 bases between the two ends. This CDR3 region has 17 residues. CDR3 bases: TGTGCCAGAAGCTTGATTTTCGGTCGTTCCCCCTACAATGAGCAGTTCTTC. It is translated as CARSLIFGRSPYNEQFF.

The chain links TRBV30 to TRBJ2-7; tentatively, D is TRBD2 (5 bases). This CDR3 contains 16 residues. CDR1 is GTSNPN and CDR2 is SVGIG in the germline V gene (reference sequence). Trimming cost V 0 bases and J 8 bases, with 23 bases left between them. The CDR3 loop reads CAWSVSYGGTPTQQYF. CDR3 DNA: TGTGCCTGGAGTGTAAGTTACGGAGGAACCCCTACGCAGCAGTACTTC.

This chain connects TRBV5-1 to TRBJ2-1, with D tentatively TRBD2 (5 bases). Germline-derived CDR1 and CDR2 are SGHRS and YFSETQ. CDR3 size: 15 residues. Trimming removed 0 bases at V and 2 bases at J, with 9 bases between. The DNA for the CDR3 is TGCGCCAGCAGCTTGGGGGAGTCTACCTACAATGAGCAGTTCTTC. Residues: CASSLGESTYNEQFF.

The V gene is TRBV4-2, the J gene TRBJ2-7; D perhaps matches TRBD1 (5 bases). CDR1 is LGHNA and CDR2 is YNFKEQ in the germline V gene. The CDR3 runs 15 residues. V dropped 0 bases and J dropped 3 bases, with 12 bases sitting between them. CDR3 sequence: CASSQELTGDYEQYF. CDR3 coding DNA: TGTGCCAGCAGCCAAGAACTAACAGGTGACTACGAGCAGTACTTC.

This clone has only one observation. V usage is TRBV5-1 and J usage is TRBJ2-4; the match to TRBD1 covers 10 bases. Germline V CDR1 and CDR2: SGHRS, YFSETQ. The CDR3 totals 14 residues. Trimming removed 1 base from V and 13 bases from J; junction bases left unmatched: 8. CDR3 nucleotide sequence: TGCGCCAGCAGCTTGTACCGTGGGACAGGGGACCAGTACTTC. It specifies CASSLYRGTGDQYF. Supplemented by reference TRBV5-1 and TRBJ2-4, the full variable domain reads KAGVTQTPRYLIKTRGQQVTLSCSPISGHRSVSWYQQTPGQGLQFLFEYFSETQRNKGNFPGRFSGRQFSNSRSEMNVSTLELGDSALYLCASSLYRGTGDQYFGAGTRLSVL.

The chain is built from TRBV30 and TRBJ1-1, with 8 bases that match TRBD1. The CDR3 loop spans 13 amino acids. V was pared by 2 bases and J by 6 bases, with 5 bases of the junction left unmatched. The germline CDR1 and CDR2 sequences are GTSNPN and SVGIG (reference sequence). The CDR3 sequence is CAWSSQQGAEAFF. The CDR3 region has the DNA TGTGCCTGGAGTTCCCAACAGGGGGCTGAAGCTTTCTTT. Based on the CDR3 plus reference TRBV30 and TRBJ1-1, the full variable domain is SQTIHQWPATLVQPVGSPLSLECTVEGTSNPNLYWYRQAAGRGLQLLFYSVGIGQISSEVPQNLSASRPQDRQFILSSKKLLLSDSGFYLCAWSSQQGAEAFFGQGTRLTVV.

The V gene is TRBV11-3, the J gene TRBJ1-1, with unresolved D. Germline CDR1 and CDR2: SGHNT and YENEEA. The CDR3 sequence is 13 residues long. The V gene lost 1 base and the J gene lost 3 bases, with 6 bases spanning the gap. The CDR3 loop is CASSLVRDTEAFF. CDR3 in DNA: TGTGCCAGCAGCTTAGTCCGGGACACTGAAGCTTTCTTT.

The chain carries TRBV27 and TRBJ1-1, with D possibly TRBD1 on 6 matching bases. Germline V lookup: CDR1 MNHEY, CDR2 SMNVEV (reference sequence). There are 14 residues in the CDR3. Trimming pared 6 bases from V and 6 bases from J, leaving 17 bases between. This CDR3 reads CASRINREGPEAFF. CDR3 nucleotides: TGTGCCAGCAGAATAAACAGGGAGGGACCTGAAGCTTTCTTT.